Described below is a single TCR beta chain sequence and its context. Its cognate antigen has yet to be identified. No clone much larger than this one lies a single base away; base qualities are absent. The sample's time point label is to be understood as: cells obtained before transplantation from donor or recipient. CD3+CD4+ and CD3+CD8+ populations were FACS-sorted from unstimulated pre-transplant donor and recipient cells taken from spleen or lymph nodes. Its CDR3 holds 15 amino acids, cysteine through phenylalanine. Just the 45-base CDR3 DNA is kept, in frame starting at base 1. V loses 0 bases at its end and J loses 2 bases; junction bases beyond the gene matches: 4. As encoded in the germline V gene, CDR1 is SGDLS while CDR2 is YYNGEE. This record belongs to a study of graft-versus-host responses after intestinal transplantation (dated by TCRdb to the early 2020s). About the study as a whole: Recipients received multivisceral, liver-intestinal, or isolated intestinal transplants. After intestinal transplantation, graft-versus-host and host-versus-graft alloreactive T cell clones in the graft, circulation and bone marrow were tracked using bulk TCR-beta CDR3 sequencing. To identify alloreactive clones, pre-transplant mixed lymphocyte reaction products were sequenced and then compared with unstimulated pre-transplant donor and recipient T cells. A cohort of approximately 23 intestinal transplant recipients, including one retransplant, was enrolled, and a few patients lacking pretransplant specimens were excluded. All recipients received anti-thymocyte globulin induction followed by maintenance tacrolimus and steroids for about three years. Rather than going through the commercial service, samples from three later patients were sequenced in-house on an Illumina MiSeq and processed with MiXCR. Donor T cell macrochimerism was defined as a peak of at least 4% donor T cells among recipient peripheral blood mononuclear cells.

The receptor library was made with the immunoSEQ multiplex PCR assay. For most patients, genomic DNA was isolated with the Qiagen DNeasy Blood and Tissue Kit and sent frozen to Adaptive Biotechnologies for TCR sequencing. Adaptive Biotechnologies carried out high-throughput TCR-beta CDR3 sequencing of genomic DNA for most patients. As for the original processing: TCR sequencing data were retrieved from Adaptive's ImmunoSEQ software for roughly 20 patients, whereas three other patients were processed with MiXCR and VDJtools. To correct CD4 versus CD8 sorting errors, any sequence found in both subsets at a frequency ratio below 5:1 was removed. CDR3 nucleotide sequences shared between donor and recipient were removed because the origin of such sequences could not be assigned. To count as alloreactive, a clone needed at least 2-fold expansion over unstimulated cells and a minimum CFSE-low frequency of 0.002% (template counts) or 0.001% (read counts). Clones were considered mappable if detected in sequenced pre-transplant spleen, lymph node, or MLR CFSE-low populations of the donor or recipient. Cumulative frequency of alloreactive clones was calculated as a percentage of all sequences weighted by copy number. Here the immuneACCESS table is served through TCRdb, limited to in-frame sequences with V and J called. Missing clones are a known gap in these copies; in checked studies unresolved V genes cover under half, and the rest lacks a known reason. V, J and clone size are taken as reported in that table, and D and trimming were inferred from the DNA itself. Counted in this sample were roughly 92,000 clones; under 90% of them appeared once. The ten top clones hold less than 0.12% of the sample.

The paper as a whole reports these results and caveats: GvH clones were detected in recipient bone marrow, and some appeared earlier in ileal mucosa or blood, consistent with an intestinal mucosal origin. Conclusions were limited by the relatively low number and heterogeneity of intestinal transplant patients. Peak levels of circulating GvH clones were associated with declines in HvG clones early after transplant. High GvH to HvG T cell clonal ratios were observed in the allografts of patients with donor T cell macrochimerism.

Here the sequenced sample was unstimulated CD4+ T cells sorted from spleen or lymph node cells, taken before intestinal transplant. Rearrangement joined TRBV9 to TRBJ2-5, with TRBD2 identical over 7 junction bases. The clonotype originates from a human donor who received an intestinal transplant. The nucleotide sequence reads TGTGCCAGCAGCGTAGGGGGGGGGTGGCAAGAGACCCAGTACTTC. This encodes CASSVGGGWQETQYF.